The source of this T cell receptor beta chain is a study of control samples from healthy donors and cancer patients. Trimming pared 3 bases from V and 1 base from J, leaving 12 bases between. The CDR3 sequence is 15 residues long. Germline CDR1 and CDR2: KGHSH and LQKENI. Profiling relied on immunoSEQ multiplex PCR, and the TCRdb table lists in-frame clones only, not all of them. In the table there are about 120,000 clones, roughly nine tenths of which are singletons. This clonotype was sampled from a man aged 45 to 65 in good health. This chain links TRBV18 with TRBJ1-2; the D gene is possibly TRBD1 (6 bases). The sample taken for sequencing was blood. CDR3 sequence reads: CASSPSSQGNYGYTF. The CDR3 coding sequence is TGTGCCAGCTCACCGTCGTCACAGGGTAACTATGGCTACACCTTC.